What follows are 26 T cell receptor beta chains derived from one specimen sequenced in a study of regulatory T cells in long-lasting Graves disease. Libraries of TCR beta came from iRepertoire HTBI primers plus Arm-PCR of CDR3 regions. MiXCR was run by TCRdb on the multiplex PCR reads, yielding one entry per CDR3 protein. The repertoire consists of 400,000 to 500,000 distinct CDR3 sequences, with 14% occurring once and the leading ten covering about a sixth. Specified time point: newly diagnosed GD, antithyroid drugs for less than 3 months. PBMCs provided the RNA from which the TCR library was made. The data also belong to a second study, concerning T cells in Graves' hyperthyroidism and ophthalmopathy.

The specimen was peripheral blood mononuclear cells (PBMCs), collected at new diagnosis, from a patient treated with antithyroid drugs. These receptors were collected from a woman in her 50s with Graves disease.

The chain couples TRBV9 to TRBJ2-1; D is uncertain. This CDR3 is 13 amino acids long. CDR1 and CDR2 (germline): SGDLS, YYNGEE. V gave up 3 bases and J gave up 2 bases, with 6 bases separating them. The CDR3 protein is CASSAPPYNEQFF. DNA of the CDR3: TGTGCCAGCAGCGCCCCCCCCTACAATGAGCAGTTCTTC.

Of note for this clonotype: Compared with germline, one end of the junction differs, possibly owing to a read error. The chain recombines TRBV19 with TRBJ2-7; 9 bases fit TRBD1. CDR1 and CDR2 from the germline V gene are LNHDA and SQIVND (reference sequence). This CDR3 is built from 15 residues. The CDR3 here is CAGSNRDRDSYEQYF. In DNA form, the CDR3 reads TGTGCCGGTAGTAACCGGGACAGGGACTCCTACGAGCAGTACTTC.

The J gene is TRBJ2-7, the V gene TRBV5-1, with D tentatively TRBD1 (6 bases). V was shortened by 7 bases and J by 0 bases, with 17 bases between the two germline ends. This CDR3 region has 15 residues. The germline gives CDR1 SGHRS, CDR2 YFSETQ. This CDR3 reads CASWQGQSRSYEQYF. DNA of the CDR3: TGCGCCAGCTGGCAAGGACAGTCACGCTCCTACGAGCAGTACTTC.

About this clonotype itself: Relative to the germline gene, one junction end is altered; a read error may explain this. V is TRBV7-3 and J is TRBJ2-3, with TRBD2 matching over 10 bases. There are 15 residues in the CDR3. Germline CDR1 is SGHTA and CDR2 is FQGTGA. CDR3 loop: CAISPTSGKSDTQYF. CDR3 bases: TGTGCCATCAGCCCCACTAGCGGGAAGTCAGATACGCAGTATTTT.

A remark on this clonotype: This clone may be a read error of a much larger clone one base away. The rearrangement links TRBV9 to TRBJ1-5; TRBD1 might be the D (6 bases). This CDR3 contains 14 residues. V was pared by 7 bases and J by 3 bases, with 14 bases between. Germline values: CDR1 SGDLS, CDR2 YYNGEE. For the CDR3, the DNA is TGTGCCAGCGGGGGGGCCACGACCAATCAGCCCCAGCATTTT. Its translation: CASGGATTNQPQHF. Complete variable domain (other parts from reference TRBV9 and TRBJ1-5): DSGVTQTPKHLITATGQRVTLRCSPRSGDLSVYWYQQSLDQGLQFLIQYYNGEERAKGNILERFSAQQFPDLHSELNLSSLELGDSALYFCASGGATTNQPQHFGDGTRLSIL.

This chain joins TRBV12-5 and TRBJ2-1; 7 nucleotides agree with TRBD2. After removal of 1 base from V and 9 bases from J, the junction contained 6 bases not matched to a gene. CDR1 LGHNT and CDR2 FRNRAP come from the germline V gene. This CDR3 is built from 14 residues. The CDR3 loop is CASGLGGGPGEQFF. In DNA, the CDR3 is TGTGCTAGTGGTTTGGGGGGAGGGCCGGGTGAGCAGTTCTTC.

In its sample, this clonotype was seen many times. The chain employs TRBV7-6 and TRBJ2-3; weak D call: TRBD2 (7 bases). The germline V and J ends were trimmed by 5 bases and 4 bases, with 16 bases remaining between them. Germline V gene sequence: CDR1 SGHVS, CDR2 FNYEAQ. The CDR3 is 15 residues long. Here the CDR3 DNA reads TGTGCCAGCAGCCCTTGGGGGGAGGGGGCAGATACGCAGTATTTT. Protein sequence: CASSPWGEGADTQYF.

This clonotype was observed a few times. The CDR3 coding sequence is TGCAGTGCTAGAGATTGGCAGGGGGCGACGGTAACCTACAATGAGCAGTTCTTC. It translates to CSARDWQGATVTYNEQFF. This chain uses TRBV20-1 with TRBJ2-1; TRBD1 matches at 8 bases. This CDR3 comprises 18 residues. Germline V gene data show CDR1 as DFQATT and CDR2 as SNEGSKA (reference sequence). The trim removed 0 bases at V and 2 bases at J, leaving 12 bases unmatched.

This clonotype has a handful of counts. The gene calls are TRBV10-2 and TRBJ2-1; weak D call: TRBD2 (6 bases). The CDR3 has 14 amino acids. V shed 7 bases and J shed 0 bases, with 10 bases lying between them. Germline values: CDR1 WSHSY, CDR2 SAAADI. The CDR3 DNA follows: TGCGCCAGCATGGACTACCCCTCCTACAATGAGCAGTTCTTC. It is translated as CASMDYPSYNEQFF.

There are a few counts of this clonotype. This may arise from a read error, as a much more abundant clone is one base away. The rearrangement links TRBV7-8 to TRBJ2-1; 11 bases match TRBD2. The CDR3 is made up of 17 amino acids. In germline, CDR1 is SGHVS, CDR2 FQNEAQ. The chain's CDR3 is CASSLPLGLAEYNEHFF. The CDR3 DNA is TGTGCCAGCAGCTTACCGTTGGGACTAGCGGAATACAATGAGCACTTCTTC.

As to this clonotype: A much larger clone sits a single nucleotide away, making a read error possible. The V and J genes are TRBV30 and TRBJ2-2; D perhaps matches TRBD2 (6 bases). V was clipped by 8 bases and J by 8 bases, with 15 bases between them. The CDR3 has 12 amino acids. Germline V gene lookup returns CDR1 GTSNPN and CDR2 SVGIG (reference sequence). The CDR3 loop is CALGGPSGELFF. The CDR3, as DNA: TGTGCCCTTGGAGGGCCTTCGGGGGAGCTGTTTTTT.

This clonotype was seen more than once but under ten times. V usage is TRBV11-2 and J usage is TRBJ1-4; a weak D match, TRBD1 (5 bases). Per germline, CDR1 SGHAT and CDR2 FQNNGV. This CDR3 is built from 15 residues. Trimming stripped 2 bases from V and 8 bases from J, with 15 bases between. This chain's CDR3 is CASSLSGTGGEKLFF. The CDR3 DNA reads TGTGCCAGCAGCTTATCAGGCACAGGCGGGGAAAAACTGTTTTTT. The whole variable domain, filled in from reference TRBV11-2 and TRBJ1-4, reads EAGVAQSPRYKIIEKRQSVAFWCNPISGHATLYWYQQILGQGPKLLIQFQNNGVVDDSQLPKDRFSAERLKGVDSTLKIQPAKLEDSAVYLCASSLSGTGGEKLFFGSGTQLSVL.

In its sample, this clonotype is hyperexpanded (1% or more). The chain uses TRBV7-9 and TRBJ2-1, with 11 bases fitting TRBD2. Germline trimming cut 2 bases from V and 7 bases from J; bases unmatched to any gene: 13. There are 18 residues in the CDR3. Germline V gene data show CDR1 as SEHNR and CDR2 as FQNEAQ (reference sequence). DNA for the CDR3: TGTGCCAGCAGCTTAACCTCCCGGCCTAGCGGGAGGCCGAATGAGCAGTTCTTC. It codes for CASSLTSRPSGRPNEQFF.

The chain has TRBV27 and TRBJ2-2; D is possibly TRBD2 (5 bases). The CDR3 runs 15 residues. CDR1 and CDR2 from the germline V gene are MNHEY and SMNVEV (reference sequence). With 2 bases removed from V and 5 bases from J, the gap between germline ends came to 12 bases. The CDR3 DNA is TGTGCCAGCAGTTTAAGAGACCGGGGAACCGGGGAGCTGTTTTTT. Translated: CASSLRDRGTGELFF.

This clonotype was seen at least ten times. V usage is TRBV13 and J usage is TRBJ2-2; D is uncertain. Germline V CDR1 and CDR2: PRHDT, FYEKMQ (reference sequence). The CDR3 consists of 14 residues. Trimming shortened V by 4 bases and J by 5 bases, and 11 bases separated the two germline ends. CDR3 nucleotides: TGTGCCAGCAGCTACCAAGGCGTGACCGGGGAGCTGTTTTTT. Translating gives CASSYQGVTGELFF.

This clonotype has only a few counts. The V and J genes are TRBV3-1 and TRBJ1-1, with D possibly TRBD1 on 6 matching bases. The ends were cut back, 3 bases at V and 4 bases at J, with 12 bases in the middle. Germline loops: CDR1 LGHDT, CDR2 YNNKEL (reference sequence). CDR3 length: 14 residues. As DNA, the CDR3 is TGTGCCAGCAGCCACACAGGGTGGGGCACTGAAGCTTTCTTT. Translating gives CASSHTGWGTEAFF. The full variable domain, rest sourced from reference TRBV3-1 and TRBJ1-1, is DTAVSQTPKYLVTQMGNDKSIKCEQNLGHDTMYWYKQDSKKFLKIMFSYNNKELIINETVPNRFSPKSPDKAHLNLHINSLELGDSAVYFCASSHTGWGTEAFFGQGTRLTVV.

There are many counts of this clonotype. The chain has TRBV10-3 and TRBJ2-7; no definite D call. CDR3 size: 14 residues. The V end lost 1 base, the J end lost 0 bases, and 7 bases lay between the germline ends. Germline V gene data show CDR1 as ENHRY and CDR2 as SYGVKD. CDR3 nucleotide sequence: TGTGCCATCAGTGAGTTGGGTTTCTCCTACGAGCAGTACTTC. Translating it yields CAISELGFSYEQYF.

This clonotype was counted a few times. The DNA for the CDR3 is TGTGCCAGCAGTTACTCGGCGGACACCTCCTACAATGAGCAGTTCTTC. Translation gives CASSYSADTSYNEQFF. This chain connects TRBV6-6 to TRBJ2-1, with D possibly being TRBD1 (5 bases). The CDR3 spans 16 residues. The ends were cut back, 0 bases at V and 0 bases at J, with 9 bases in the middle. CDR1 is MNHNY, CDR2 SVGAGI, per germline (reference sequence).

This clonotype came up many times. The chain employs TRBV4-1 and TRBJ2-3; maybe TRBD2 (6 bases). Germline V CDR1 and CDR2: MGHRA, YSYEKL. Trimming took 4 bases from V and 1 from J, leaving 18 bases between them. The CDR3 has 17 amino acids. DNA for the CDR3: TGCGCCAGCAGCCGAGCCGGGAGTGTTCGCGGCACAGATACGCAGTATTTT. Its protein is CASSRAGSVRGTDTQYF.

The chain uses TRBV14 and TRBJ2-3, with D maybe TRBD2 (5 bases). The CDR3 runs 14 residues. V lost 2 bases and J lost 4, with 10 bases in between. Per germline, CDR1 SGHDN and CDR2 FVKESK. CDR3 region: CASSQTPAADTQYF. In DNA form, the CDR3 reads TGTGCCAGCAGCCAAACCCCAGCGGCAGATACGCAGTATTTT.

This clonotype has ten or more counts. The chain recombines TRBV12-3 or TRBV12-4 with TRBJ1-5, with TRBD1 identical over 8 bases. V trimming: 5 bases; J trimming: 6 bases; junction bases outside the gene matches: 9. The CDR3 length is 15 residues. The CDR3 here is CASSLTGAQVQPQHF. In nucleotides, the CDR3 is TGTGCCAGCAGTCTGACAGGGGCTCAGGTTCAGCCCCAGCATTTT.

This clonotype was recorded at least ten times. Here the CDR3 DNA reads TGTGCCAGCAGCTTGTCGACCTACGGGACAGGGGGCAATCAGCCCCAGCATTTT. This encodes CASSLSTYGTGGNQPQHF. The rearrangement joins TRBV5-6 to TRBJ1-5; 10 positions match TRBD1. Per germline, CDR1 SGHDT and CDR2 YYEEEE. CDR3 length: 18 residues. The J segment lost 2 bases and the V segment lost 1 base, leaving 9 bases of the junction unmatched.

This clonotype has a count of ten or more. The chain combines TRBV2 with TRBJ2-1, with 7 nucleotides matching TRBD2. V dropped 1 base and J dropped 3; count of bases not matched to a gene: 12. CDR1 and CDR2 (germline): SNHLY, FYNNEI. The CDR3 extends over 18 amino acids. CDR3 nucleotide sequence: TGTGCCAGCAGTGAAGGGAGGCCACTAGCGCGTGTCTACAATGAGCAGTTCTTC. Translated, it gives CASSEGRPLARVYNEQFF.

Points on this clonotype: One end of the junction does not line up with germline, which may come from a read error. CDR3: CASGLVLAGVYEQYF. As DNA, the CDR3 is TGTGCCAGCGGCTTAGTACTAGCGGGAGTGTACGAGCAGTACTTC. The chain recombines TRBV7-2 with TRBJ2-7; 11 nucleotides match TRBD2. The CDR3 sequence is 15 residues long. Germline CDR1 SGHTA, CDR2 FQGNSA.

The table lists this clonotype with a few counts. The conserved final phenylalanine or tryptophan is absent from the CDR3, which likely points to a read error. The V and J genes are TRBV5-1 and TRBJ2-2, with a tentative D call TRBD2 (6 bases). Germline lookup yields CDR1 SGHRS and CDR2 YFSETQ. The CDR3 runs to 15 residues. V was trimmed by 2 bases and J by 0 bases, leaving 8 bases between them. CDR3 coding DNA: TGCGCCAGCAGCTTTGGCGGGACGAACACCGGGGAGCTGTTTCTT. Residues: CASSFGGTNTGELFL.

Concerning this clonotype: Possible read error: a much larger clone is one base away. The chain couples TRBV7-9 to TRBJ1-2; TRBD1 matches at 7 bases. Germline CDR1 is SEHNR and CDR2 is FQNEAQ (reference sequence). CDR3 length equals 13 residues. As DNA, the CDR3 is TGTGTCAGCAGCTCGCAGGGGGAGGATGGCTACACCTTC. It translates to CVSSSQGEDGYTF.